The sequence of this TCR beta chain was determined in a study of blood T cell repertoires in COVID-19 (dated by TCRdb to 2018 to 2021). Study-level background: The collaborator samples originated in the United States, Italy and Spain and spanned the acute and convalescent phases of COVID-19. A de-identified subject ID, COVID-19 status, age in years and sex were almost always included in the sample metadata. The repertoires were released in a freely available public database intended as a resource for research on the immune response to SARS-CoV-2. Subjects who had been exposed to COVID-19, were actively infected with it, or had recovered from it provided the deeply sampled blood TCRbeta repertoires that made up the dataset. HLA class I and class II types, where available, came from metadata supplied by the sample provider rather than from assay-based typing. Samples were obtained from the ongoing ImmuneRACE study (first 160 participants) and from 1,254 subjects provided by 6 global collaborators. The prospective study material was composed of cDNA or gDNA derived from T cells, B-cell-depleted T cells, or PBMCs.

TCRbeta CDR3 regions were amplified from genomic DNA using the immunoSEQ Assay, a bias-controlled multiplex PCR. As for how the authors treated the data: Within the assay, amplification of reference gene primers was used to estimate how many nucleated cells each sample contained. Sequence reads were collapsed and filtered to measure the absolute abundance of every unique TCRbeta CDR3 rearrangement. For each sample, productive Simpson clonality was calculated by taking the square root of Simpson's diversity index across productive rearrangements. This is the immuneACCESS table as TCRdb keeps it, with only in-frame sequences that have V and J called. A part of the clones is gone; compared with another copy, unresolved V genes explain less than half, and the rest is unexplained. The V and J calls and the clone size are those of that table, but D and trimming were determined from the DNA. This sample has over 140,000 clones in its table, and 77% of those were observed once. Clones ranked in the top ten supply roughly 9% of the sample.

The paper as a whole reports these results and caveats: How much clinical and demographic metadata was included differed by source and by participant, and the metadata was provided uncurated.

Whole blood was collected in K2EDTA tubes by collaborating institutions according to the institutions' own protocols. Collaborator samples were shipped for TCRbeta analysis as frozen whole blood, isolated PBMCs, or DNA extracted from either sample type. To note about this clone: What this receptor recognizes is not known. Base-call qualities are not available, and no considerably larger clone is one nucleotide away.

Sequences were obtained from peripheral blood. This TCR derives from a woman aged 50 to 65 with active or convalescent COVID-19.

For the CDR3, the sequence is CASTTGNAGNTIYF. The sequence in DNA is TGTGCCAGCACCACAGGGAATGCTGGAAACACCATATATTTT. Rearrangement joined TRBV6-5 to TRBJ1-3, with TRBD1 tentatively as D gene (6 bases match). V is clipped by 7 bases and J by 2 bases, and the sequence between their germline boundaries is 12 bases long. For CDR1 and CDR2, the germline V gene lists MNHEY and SVGAGI. From the cysteine up to the phenylalanine, the CDR3 has a length of 14 residues. Left in the record is the CDR3 DNA by itself, 42 bases read in frame from the first base.